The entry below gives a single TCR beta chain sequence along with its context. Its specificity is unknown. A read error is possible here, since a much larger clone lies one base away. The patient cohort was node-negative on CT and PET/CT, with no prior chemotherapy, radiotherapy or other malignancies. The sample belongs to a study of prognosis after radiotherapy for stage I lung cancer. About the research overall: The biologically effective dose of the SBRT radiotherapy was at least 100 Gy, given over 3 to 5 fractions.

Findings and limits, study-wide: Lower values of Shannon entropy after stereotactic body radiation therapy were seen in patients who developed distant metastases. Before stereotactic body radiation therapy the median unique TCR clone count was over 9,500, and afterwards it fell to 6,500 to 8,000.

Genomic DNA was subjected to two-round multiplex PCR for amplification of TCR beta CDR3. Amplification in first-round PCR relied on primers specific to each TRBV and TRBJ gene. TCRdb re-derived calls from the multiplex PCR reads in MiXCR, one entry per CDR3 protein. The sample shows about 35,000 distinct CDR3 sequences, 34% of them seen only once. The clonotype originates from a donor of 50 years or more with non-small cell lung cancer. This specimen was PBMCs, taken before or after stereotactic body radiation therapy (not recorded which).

For the CDR3, the DNA is TGTGACAGCAGCTCAACGCGGGACCCGAGCGGTCAGCCCCAGCATTTT. It yields the protein CDSSSTRDPSGQPQHF. The chain uses TRBV7-9 and TRBJ1-5; a possible D gene is TRBD1 (5 bases). This CDR3 comprises 16 residues. Germline values: CDR1 SEHNR, CDR2 FQNEAQ (reference sequence).